This T cell receptor (beta chain) comes out of a study of control samples from healthy donors and cancer patients (dated by TCRdb to about 2020). The receptor library was made with the immunoSEQ multiplex PCR assay. The clones in this table, taken by TCRdb from immuneACCESS, are in-frame only. Not every clone is retained; where verified, under half of the shortfall comes from an unresolved V gene, and the cause of the rest is unknown. The sample table shows 75,000 to 80,000 clones, and about nine tenths are seen once. The top ten clonotypes cover 8% to 10% of the sample. This clone showed up just a few times. This clone's antigen is unknown. No much larger clonotype is one base removed from it; base qualities were not supplied. Its CDR3 holds 17 amino acids, cysteine through phenylalanine. Only CDR3 DNA is held: 51 bases, read in frame from base 1.

This receptor was identified in a woman aged 45-59 years with colorectal cancer. The specimen sequenced was PBMCs. In this chain, TRBV21-1 is recombined with TRBJ2-5; the table's D gene call, TRBD1, was not cross checked with the DNA. TRBV21-1 is classified as a pseudogene. The nucleotide sequence reads TGTGCCAGCAGCAAAAAGAGCCGGGACAGGGGGCAAGAGACCCAGTACTTC. Its translation reads: CASSKKSRDRGQETQYF.